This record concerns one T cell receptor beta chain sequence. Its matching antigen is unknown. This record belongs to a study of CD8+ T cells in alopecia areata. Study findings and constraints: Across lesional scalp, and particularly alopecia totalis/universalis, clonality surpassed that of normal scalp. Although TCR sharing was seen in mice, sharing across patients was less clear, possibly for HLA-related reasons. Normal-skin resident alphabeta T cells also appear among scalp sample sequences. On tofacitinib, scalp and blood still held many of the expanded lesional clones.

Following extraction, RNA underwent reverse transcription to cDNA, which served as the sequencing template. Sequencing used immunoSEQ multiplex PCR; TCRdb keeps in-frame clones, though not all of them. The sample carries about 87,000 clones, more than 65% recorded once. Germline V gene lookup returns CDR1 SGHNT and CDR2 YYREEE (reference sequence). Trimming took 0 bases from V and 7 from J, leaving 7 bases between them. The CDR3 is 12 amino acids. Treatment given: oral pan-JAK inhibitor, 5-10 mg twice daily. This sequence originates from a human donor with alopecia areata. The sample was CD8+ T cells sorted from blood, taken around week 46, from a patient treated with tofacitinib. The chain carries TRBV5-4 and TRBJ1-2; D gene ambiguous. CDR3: CASSLGEGGYTF. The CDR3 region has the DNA TGTGCCAGCAGCTTGGGAGAAGGTGGCTACACCTTC.